Listed below are T cell receptor beta chains from one sample, sequenced in a study of post-analysis software for immune sequencing data. TCRdb recomputed calls from the PCR reads with MiXCR, one row per CDR3 protein. The top ten clones hold approximately 6% of a sample with about 540,000 distinct CDR3 sequences, 30% to 40% of them seen once. The sample comprised blood. The receptor set was obtained from a girl between 2 and 17 years old with multiple sclerosis. Both conserved end residues are part of each CDR3. The order of the fields is J gene, D gene, V gene, clone size, CDR3 protein, CDR3 DNA. A D gene is named only where the DNA matches it firmly. The size of a clone is reported for some rows only, either as once, few or many, or as a class for expanded clones.

J gene: TRBJ1-1; D gene: TRBD1; V gene: TRBV5-1; clone size: -; CDR3 protein: CASSTTGVTEAFF; CDR3 DNA: TGCGCCAGCAGCACTACAGGGGTAACTGAAGCTTTCTTT
J gene: TRBJ1-2; D gene: -; V gene: TRBV12-5; clone size: -; CDR3 protein: CASGPGGRDYGYTF; CDR3 DNA: TGTGCTAGTGGCCCAGGAGGACGTGACTATGGCTACACCTTC
J gene: TRBJ1-1; D gene: -; V gene: TRBV6-5; clone size: once; CDR3 protein: CASGTWGTTEAFF; CDR3 DNA: TGTGCCAGCGGGACTTGGGGGACCACTGAAGCTTTCTTT
J gene: TRBJ2-1; D gene: TRBD2; V gene: TRBV4-2; clone size: many; CDR3 protein: CASSPTGTSGGETEFF; CDR3 DNA: TGTGCCAGCAGCCCAACGGGGACTAGCGGGGGGGAAACAGAGTTCTTC
J gene: TRBJ2-1; D gene: -; V gene: TRBV3-1; clone size: -; CDR3 protein: CASSQVRTNEQFF; CDR3 DNA: TGTGCCAGCAGCCAAGTAAGGACCAATGAGCAGTTCTTC
J gene: TRBJ1-1; D gene: -; V gene: TRBV3-1; clone size: -; CDR3 protein: CASSQEWGSLNTEAFF; CDR3 DNA: TGTGCCAGCAGCCAAGAATGGGGGTCCCTGAACACTGAAGCTTTCTTT
J gene: TRBJ2-7; D gene: -; V gene: TRBV5-1; clone size: -; CDR3 protein: CASSPALFVPGDEQYF; CDR3 DNA: TGCGCCAGCAGCCCCGCCTTATTCGTCCCCGGGGACGAGCAGTACTTC
J gene: TRBJ2-3; D gene: TRBD2; V gene: TRBV9; clone size: few; CDR3 protein: CASSPRSTSGGAEDTQYF; CDR3 DNA: TGTGCCAGCAGCCCGCGATCGACTAGCGGGGGGGCCGAAGATACGCAGTATTTT
J gene: TRBJ1-1; D gene: -; V gene: TRBV14; clone size: few; CDR3 protein: CASSAGTNTEVFF; CDR3 DNA: TGTGCCAGCAGCGCAGGCACGAACACTGAAGTTTTCTTT
J gene: TRBJ2-5; D gene: -; V gene: TRBV7-8; clone size: few; CDR3 protein: CASSLAVGWETQYF; CDR3 DNA: TGTGCCAGCAGCTTAGCAGTGGGGTGGGAGACCCAGTACTTC
J gene: TRBJ2-7; D gene: -; V gene: TRBV20-1; clone size: many; CDR3 protein: CSAREDIIYEQYF; CDR3 DNA: TGCAGTGCTAGAGAGGACATAATCTACGAGCAGTACTTC
J gene: TRBJ2-2; D gene: -; V gene: TRBV5-1; clone size: -; CDR3 protein: CASSLVPGDRNTGELFF; CDR3 DNA: TGCGCCAGCAGCTTGGTTCCAGGGGACCGCAACACCGGGGAGCTGTTTTTT
J gene: TRBJ1-5; D gene: TRBD1; V gene: TRBV7-2; clone size: few; CDR3 protein: CASSPQGTGRSNQPQHF; CDR3 DNA: TGTGCCAGCAGCCCCCAGGGGACAGGGCGTAGCAATCAGCCCCAGCATTTT
J gene: TRBJ2-1; D gene: -; V gene: TRBV7-9; clone size: -; CDR3 protein: CASSTGALAGDYNEQFF; CDR3 DNA: TGTGCCAGCAGCACCGGGGCACTAGCAGGCGACTACAATGAGCAGTTCTTC
J gene: TRBJ1-2; D gene: TRBD1; V gene: TRBV6-5; clone size: many; CDR3 protein: CASRDRRGTGYTF; CDR3 DNA: TGTGCCAGCAGGGACAGGAGGGGTACTGGCTACACCTTC
J gene: TRBJ1-1; D gene: -; V gene: TRBV29-1; clone size: few; CDR3 protein: CSVGHHLSRNTEAFF; CDR3 DNA: TGCAGCGTTGGTCACCACCTGTCGCGGAACACTGAAGCTTTCTTT
J gene: TRBJ1-2; D gene: -; V gene: TRBV10-3; clone size: few; CDR3 protein: CAISENPAANYGYTF; CDR3 DNA: TGTGCCATCAGTGAAAATCCCGCAGCTAACTATGGCTACACCTTC
J gene: TRBJ2-3; D gene: -; V gene: TRBV5-1; clone size: -; CDR3 protein: CASSPRGDYTDTQYF; CDR3 DNA: TGCGCCAGCAGCCCTAGGGGGGATTATACAGATACGCAGTATTTT
J gene: TRBJ1-1; D gene: -; V gene: TRBV27; clone size: -; CDR3 protein: CASSPGASNTEAFF; CDR3 DNA: TGTGCCAGCAGTCCCGGGGCTTCGAACACTGAAGCTTTCTTT
J gene: TRBJ2-6; D gene: -; V gene: TRBV2; clone size: once; CDR3 protein: CASSRLPGVNVLTF; CDR3 DNA: TGTGCCAGCAGTAGACTCCCTGGGGTCAACGTCCTGACTTTC
J gene: TRBJ2-7; D gene: TRBD1; V gene: TRBV20-1; clone size: -; CDR3 protein: CSAIRQGAYEQYF; CDR3 DNA: TGCAGTGCTATAAGACAGGGGGCCTACGAGCAGTACTTC
J gene: TRBJ2-5; D gene: TRBD2; V gene: TRBV5-8; clone size: -; CDR3 protein: CASSSGTSGGETQYF; CDR3 DNA: TGTGCCAGCAGCAGCGGGACTAGCGGGGGAGAGACCCAGTACTTC
J gene: TRBJ2-3; D gene: -; V gene: TRBV10-3; clone size: few; CDR3 protein: CAIARGEADTQYF; CDR3 DNA: TGTGCCATCGCCAGGGGGGAGGCAGATACGCAGTATTTT
J gene: TRBJ2-7; D gene: -; V gene: TRBV4-2; clone size: few; CDR3 protein: CASSQGDTAYEQYF; CDR3 DNA: TGTGCCAGCAGCCAGGGGGACACCGCCTACGAGCAGTACTTC
J gene: TRBJ1-4; D gene: -; V gene: TRBV20-1; clone size: -; CDR3 protein: CSASGGATNEKLFF; CDR3 DNA: TGCAGTGCTAGTGGCGGCGCAACTAATGAAAAACTGTTTTTT
J gene: TRBJ1-1; D gene: TRBD1; V gene: TRBV3-1; clone size: once; CDR3 protein: CASTGQGGIEAFF; CDR3 DNA: TGTGCCAGCACCGGACAGGGGGGAATTGAAGCTTTCTTT
J gene: TRBJ2-5; D gene: TRBD1; V gene: TRBV6-2/TRBV6-3; clone size: -; CDR3 protein: CASSLTGWETQYF; CDR3 DNA: TGTGCCAGCAGTTTGACAGGGTGGGAGACCCAGTACTTC
J gene: TRBJ1-1; D gene: TRBD1; V gene: TRBV20-1; clone size: -; CDR3 protein: CSARRLIQGTEAFF; CDR3 DNA: TGCAGTGCCCGACGGCTTATACAGGGGACTGAAGCTTTCTTT